Below, 31 T cell receptor beta chains from the same sample are listed, as sequenced in a study of molecular identifiers for immune sequencing clone quantification. Each CDR3 protein is one row after TCRdb ran MiXCR on the PCR reads. The sample holds around 480,000 distinct CDR3 sequences, less than 30% seen once. Material for sequencing was naive CD8+ T cells from blood, with Jurkat cell RNA spiked in. Subset of the sample: FACS-sorted CD8+CD4-CCR7+CD45RA+ naive T cells. These receptors were taken from a human donor in good health. Some libraries in this study had Jurkat cell RNA spiked in.

A note on this clonotype: Relative to the germline gene, one junction end is altered; a read error may explain this. The chain is built from TRBV25-1 and TRBJ2-1; TRBD1 matches at 8 bases. This CDR3 region has 14 residues. Germline V gives CDR1 MGHDK, CDR2 SYGVNS. CDR3 sequence (DNA): TGTGCCAGCAGGGACAGGGACTCCCACAATGAGCAGTTCTTC. As protein: CASRDRDSHNEQFF.

A remark on this clonotype: At one end the junction does not follow the germline gene, possibly because of a read error. V and J are TRBV2 and TRBJ1-1; tentatively, D is TRBD1 (6 bases). This CDR3 has 15 residues. Germline loops: CDR1 SNHLY, CDR2 FYNNEI. CDR3 sequence reads: CASGAPGALRAEASF. CDR3 sequence (DNA): TGTGCCAGCGGGGCCCCAGGGGCGTTGAGGGCTGAGGCTTCCTTT.

This clonotype appeared many times. V and J are TRBV5-1 and TRBJ2-5, with 10 bases matching TRBD2. The CDR3 is made up of 16 amino acids. Germline loops: CDR1 SGHRS, CDR2 YFSETQ. With V trimmed by 0 bases and J by 0 bases, 2 bases remained unmatched. The CDR3, as DNA: TGCGCCAGCAGCTTGGTAGGACTAGCGGACCAAGAGACCCAGTACTTC. This sequence encodes CASSLVGLADQETQYF. Combining the CDR3 with reference TRBV5-1 and TRBJ2-5 gives the whole variable domain KAGVTQTPRYLIKTRGQQVTLSCSPISGHRSVSWYQQTPGQGLQFLFEYFSETQRNKGNFPGRFSGRQFSNSRSEMNVSTLELGDSALYLCASSLVGLADQETQYFGPGTRLLVL.

The table lists this clonotype with many counts. The rearrangement links TRBV7-2 to TRBJ1-1, with 8 bases that match TRBD1. Unmatched junction bases numbered 17, after V lost 4 bases and J lost 4 bases. Germline assignment: CDR1 SGHTA and CDR2 FQGNSA. CDR3 length: 18 residues. Here the CDR3 DNA reads TGTGCCAGCAGCTCACTAAAGGACAGGGTGTACTGGAGCACTGAAGCTTTCTTT. Amino acid sequence: CASSSLKDRVYWSTEAFF.

This clonotype came up many times. V usage is TRBV28 and J usage is TRBJ2-3; no reliable D call. Per germline, CDR1 MDHEN and CDR2 SYDVKM. V lost 4 bases and J lost 0, with 14 bases in between. The CDR3 is 16 amino acids. In DNA form, the CDR3 reads TGTGCCAGCAGTTCTTTATACGGGTCTAGCACAGATACGCAGTATTTT. Residues: CASSSLYGSSTDTQYF.

The rearrangement links TRBV4-1 to TRBJ2-7, with D perhaps TRBD1 or TRBD2 (5 bases each). CDR1 is MGHRA, CDR2 YSYEKL, per germline. The CDR3 runs 16 residues. Trimming removed 3 bases from V and 2 bases from J, with 17 bases in between. The CDR3 spells CASSHGTGTAAYEQYF. The CDR3 DNA sequence: TGCGCCAGCAGCCATGGAACCGGGACGGCGGCCTACGAGCAGTACTTC.

This clonotype showed up many times. The genes are TRBV27 and TRBJ2-3, with 10 bases matching TRBD2. The length of the CDR3 is 16 residues. The germline V gene has CDR1 MNHEY and CDR2 SMNVEV (reference sequence). V lost 6 bases and J lost 4; bases outside the gene matches: 10. CDR3 nucleotides: TGTGCCAGCAGCTCCCGCGGGCTAGCGGGAGCAGATACGCAGTATTTT. Protein sequence: CASSSRGLAGADTQYF.

CDR3 region: CASSLLGGPNSPLHF. Written as DNA, the CDR3 is TGTGCCAGCAGTTTATTAGGGGGCCCCAATTCACCCCTCCACTTT. This chain uses TRBV27 with TRBJ1-6, with 7 bases matching TRBD1. CDR1 is MNHEY and CDR2 is SMNVEV in the germline V gene (reference sequence). The CDR3 is 15 amino acids. V shed 1 base, J shed 7 bases, and the junction held 4 bases outside the gene matches.

This clonotype showed up just a few times. V is TRBV7-9 and J is TRBJ2-3, with a weak D call TRBD2 (5 bases). Trimming stripped 8 bases from V and 5 bases from J, with 11 bases between. Germline assignment: CDR1 SEHNR and CDR2 FQNEAQ (reference sequence). The CDR3 runs to 12 residues. The CDR3 nucleotides are TGTGCCAGCGGGAGCTCCCTAGATACGCAGTATTTT. Translation: CASGSSLDTQYF.

The chain links TRBV24-1 to TRBJ2-5; 8 bases align to TRBD2. With V trimmed by 1 base and J by 5 bases, 8 bases remained unmatched. The CDR3 loop spans 16 amino acids. CDR1 is KGHDR and CDR2 is SFDVKD in the germline V gene. The DNA for the CDR3 is TGTGCCACCAGTGATTTCCGAGCGGGAGAGGAGGAGACCCAGTACTTC. This sequence encodes CATSDFRAGEEETQYF.

V and J are TRBV12-3 or TRBV12-4 and TRBJ1-1; D ambiguous. The CDR3 extends over 15 amino acids. V was pared by 1 base and J by 0 bases, with 9 bases between. CDR3 DNA: TGTGCCAGCAGTTTAGTAGCACTAGTGAACACTGAAGCTTTCTTT. The encoded protein is CASSLVALVNTEAFF.

This clonotype has more than one count but fewer than ten. The chain uses TRBV5-4 and TRBJ2-5; maybe TRBD2 (6 bases). Trimming pared 4 bases from V and 2 bases from J, leaving 15 bases between. Germline CDR1 SGHNT, CDR2 YYREEE (reference sequence). The CDR3 has 15 residues. The CDR3 DNA sequence: TGTGCCAGCAGCCAAGCTTCGGGGGTTCAAGAGACCCAGTACTTC. Protein: CASSQASGVQETQYF.

The sample holds many counts of this clonotype. The chain combines TRBV7-9 with TRBJ2-7; possibly TRBD1 for D (6 bases). V shed 1 base and J shed 3 bases, with 13 bases lying between them. The CDR3 runs to 15 residues. The germline gives CDR1 SEHNR, CDR2 FQNEAQ (reference sequence). For the CDR3, the DNA is TGTGCCAGCAGCTTAGGGGGGCTAGGGCACTACGAGCAGTACTTC. It encodes CASSLGGLGHYEQYF.

This clonotype was seen only once. This sequence joins TRBV13 and TRBJ1-1; 9 nucleotides align to TRBD1. Germline CDR1 PRHDT, CDR2 FYEKMQ (reference sequence). This CDR3 is built from 12 residues. Trimming at V came to 8 bases and at J to 6 bases, leaving 4 bases not matched to a gene. This CDR3 reads CASGGQGPEAFF. The CDR3 coding sequence is TGTGCCAGCGGGGGACAGGGCCCTGAAGCTTTCTTT.

This clonotype has just a few counts. J is TRBJ2-5 and V is TRBV20-1; D ambiguous. The germline V gene has CDR1 DFQATT and CDR2 SNEGSKA (reference sequence). The CDR3 totals 15 residues. Trimming took 5 bases from V and 0 from J, leaving 16 bases between them. The CDR3 region has the DNA TGCAGTGCTGCCACTTCTAATAAGTACCAAGAGACCCAGTACTTC. It translates to CSAATSNKYQETQYF.

V and J are TRBV5-3 and TRBJ1-3; the D gene is possibly TRBD1 (5 bases). TRBV5-3 belongs to the ORF category, with a function that is uncertain. The CDR3 sequence is 17 residues long. V was pared by 8 bases and J by 1 base, with 22 bases between. The CDR3 DNA follows: TGTGCCAGCAGCAGGGTAGAGGGATCGTTTTCTGGAAACACCATATATTTT. The encoded protein is CASSRVEGSFSGNTIYF.

The CDR3 nucleotides read TGTGCCAGCAGTTTAGGTGCAGGGGGCTACTATGGCTACACCTTC. This translates into CASSLGAGGYYGYTF. The chain couples TRBV28 to TRBJ1-2; TRBD1 matches 8 bases. With V trimmed by 2 bases and J by 3 bases, 5 bases remained unmatched. Germline CDR1 reads MDHEN; CDR2 reads SYDVKM. The CDR3 extends over 15 amino acids.

The table lists this clonotype with a few counts. The chain carries TRBV7-3 and TRBJ1-3; D is unresolved. The CDR3 is 15 amino acids. Germline V gene lookup returns CDR1 SGHTA and CDR2 FQGTGA. V dropped 5 bases and J dropped 0 bases, with 11 bases sitting between them. The CDR3 loop reads CASSPDGLSGNTIYF. CDR3 coding DNA: TGTGCCAGCAGCCCTGACGGCCTCTCTGGAAACACCATATATTTT.

In its sample, this clonotype was seen a few times. The rearrangement uses TRBV24-1 and TRBJ2-2, with D possibly being TRBD1 (5 bases). Deletions cut 1 base from V and 4 bases from J, with 21 bases between. The CDR3 has 19 amino acids. Per the germline V gene, CDR1 is KGHDR and CDR2 is SFDVKD. The CDR3 coding sequence is TGTGCCACCAGTGATTTTGCCCGTTATCGTAGGGGCGGCACCGGGGAGCTGTTTTTT. Translating it yields CATSDFARYRRGGTGELFF.

In its sample, this clonotype was seen once. A much larger clone differs from this one at a single base, so this may be a read error. V and J are TRBV20-1 and TRBJ1-1; D possibly corresponds to TRBD1 (6 bases). The CDR3 runs 13 residues. Germline values: CDR1 DFQATT, CDR2 SNEGSKA (reference sequence). The DNA of the CDR3 is TGCAGTGCTATTCAGGGGTTCAACACTGTAGCTTTCTTT. It translates to CSAIQGFNTVAFF.

Note on this clonotype: The junction departs from germline at one end; a sequencing error may be responsible. The chain recombines TRBV15 with TRBJ2-2; D unresolved. The CDR3 sequence is 11 residues long. The germline CDR1 and CDR2 sequences are LNHNV and YYDKDF (reference sequence). CDR3 in DNA: TGTGCCACCACTAACACCTGGGAGCTGTTTTTT. Its protein product is CATTNTWELFF. The variable domain in full, completed from reference TRBV15 and TRBJ2-2, reads DAMVIQNPRYQVTQFGKPVTLSCSQTLNHNVMYWYQQKSSQAPKLLFHYYDKDFNNEADTPDNFQSRRPNTSFCFLDIRSPGLGDTAMYLCATTNTWELFFGEGSRLTVL.

This clonotype was detected a few times. The chain recombines TRBV5-6 with TRBJ2-5, with D perhaps given as TRBD1 or TRBD2 (5 bases each). The V and J ends lost 5 bases and 5 bases respectively, with 10 bases between them. Looked up from germline, CDR1 is SGHDT and CDR2 is YYEEEE. CDR3 size: 12 residues. CDR3 in DNA: TGTGCCAGCAGTCGGGACCCGGAGACCCAGTACTTC. Translation gives CASSRDPETQYF. The full variable domain, rest sourced from reference TRBV5-6 and TRBJ2-5, is DAGVTQSPTHLIKTRGQQVTLRCSPKSGHDTVSWYQQALGQGPQFIFQYYEEEERQRGNFPDRFSGHQFPNYSSELNVNALLLGDSALYLCASSRDPETQYFGPGTRLLVL.

J is TRBJ1-2 and V is TRBV7-6, with D uncertain. Germline CDR1 reads SGHVS; CDR2 reads FNYEAQ. Trimming stripped 1 base from V and 8 bases from J, with 11 bases between. CDR3 length equals 13 residues. The CDR3 bases are TGTGCCAGCAGCTTAGGTGGGGAGAAAGGCTACACCTTC. Translation: CASSLGGEKGYTF.

This clonotype turned up a few times. V gene TRBV30 combines with J gene TRBJ2-3; D is perhaps TRBD1 or TRBD2 (5 bases each). The V end lost 2 bases, the J end lost 2 bases, and 11 bases lay between the germline ends. CDR1 is GTSNPN, CDR2 SVGIG, per germline (reference sequence). This CDR3 comprises 14 residues. The CDR3 loop reads CAWSPAGATDTQYF. CDR3 bases: TGTGCCTGGAGTCCTGCCGGGGCCACAGATACGCAGTATTTT.

This clonotype was counted ten times or more. This chain joins TRBV6-2 or TRBV6-3 and TRBJ2-3; 12 bases align to TRBD2. The CDR3 covers 16 residues. V shed 6 bases and J 5 bases; nucleotides not matched to a gene: 9. Germline CDR1 and CDR2: MNHEY and SVGEGT. CDR3 protein: CASSRTSGAGGDTQYF. The CDR3 nucleotides read TGTGCCAGCAGCCGGACTAGCGGGGCCGGTGGAGATACGCAGTATTTT.

This clonotype was observed a few times. J is TRBJ2-2 and V is TRBV6-2 or TRBV6-3; weak D call: TRBD2 (5 bases). This CDR3 has 15 residues. V was shortened by 4 bases and J by 5 bases, with 14 bases between the two germline ends. Germline CDR1 is MNHEY and CDR2 is SVGEGT. The CDR3 region is CASSSVTSWTGELFF. For the CDR3, the DNA is TGTGCCAGCAGTTCGGTCACTAGTTGGACCGGGGAGCTGTTTTTT.

The genes are TRBV7-2 and TRBJ1-1; no definite D call. Germline assignment: CDR1 SGHTA and CDR2 FQGNSA. The CDR3 has 11 amino acids. Trimming left V 7 bases short and J 4 bases short, with 7 bases between. The CDR3 loop is CASTFLTEAFF. Written as DNA, the CDR3 is TGTGCCAGCACCTTCCTCACTGAAGCTTTCTTT. Variable domain in full (rest from reference TRBV7-2 and TRBJ1-1): GAGVSQSPSNKVTEKGKDVELRCDPISGHTALYWYRQSLGQGLEFLIYFQGNSAPDKSGLPSDRFSAERTGGSVSTLTIQRTQQEDSAVYLCASTFLTEAFFGQGTRLTVV.

This clonotype was counted between two and nine times. The chain joins TRBV28 to TRBJ2-3; TRBD2 agrees at 7 bases. The CDR3 loop spans 15 amino acids. Germline CDR1 is MDHEN and CDR2 is SYDVKM. With 6 bases clipped from V and 4 bases from J, the junction kept 10 bases outside the gene matches. This CDR3 is CASSLTAGWADTQYF. As DNA, the CDR3 is TGTGCCAGCAGCCTTACAGCGGGATGGGCAGATACGCAGTATTTT.

A few counts support this clonotype. This chain uses TRBV5-3 with TRBJ1-3, with 9 bases aligning to TRBD1. TRBV5-3 qualifies as an ORF whose function is uncertain. CDR3 size: 15 residues. V shed 8 bases and J 4 bases; nucleotides not matched to a gene: 10. The CDR3 loop reads CASSPGQGAGNTIYF. The CDR3, as DNA: TGTGCCAGCAGCCCGGGACAGGGTGCAGGAAACACCATATATTTT.

The chain is built from TRBV6-5 and TRBJ2-1; 10 nucleotides match TRBD2. Germline CDR1 is MNHEY and CDR2 is SVGAGI. The ends lost 5 bases at V and 7 bases at J; junction bases unmatched: 8. This CDR3 comprises 15 residues. This CDR3 reads CASSPAGGVVNEQFF. The CDR3 nucleotides are TGTGCCAGCAGTCCAGCGGGGGGGGTTGTGAATGAGCAGTTCTTC.

This chain connects TRBV27 to TRBJ2-7; perhaps TRBD2 as D (5 bases). This CDR3 contains 14 residues. The V end lost 5 bases, the J end lost 0 bases, and 11 bases lay between the germline ends. Germline lookup yields CDR1 MNHEY and CDR2 SMNVEV (reference sequence). The CDR3 region has the DNA TGTGCCAGCAGTCCGTCGACTACCTCCTACGAGCAGTACTTC. Translation: CASSPSTTSYEQYF.